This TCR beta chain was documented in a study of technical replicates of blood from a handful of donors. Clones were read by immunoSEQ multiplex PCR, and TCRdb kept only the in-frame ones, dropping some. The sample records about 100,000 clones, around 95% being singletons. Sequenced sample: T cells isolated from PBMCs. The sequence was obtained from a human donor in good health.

The CDR3 nucleotides are TGTGCCAGCAGTTACCCCGGGACAGGGTTATCCGGGGAGCTGTTTTTT. Translated: CASSYPGTGLSGELFF. The chain employs TRBV28 and TRBJ2-2, with 9 bases matching TRBD1. V lost 4 bases to trimming and J lost 6 bases; unmatched junction nucleotides: 9. The CDR3 is 16 residues long. The germline V gene has CDR1 MDHEN and CDR2 SYDVKM.